The rows below give T cell receptor beta chains drawn from one sample of a study of cytomegalovirus exposure and HLA in healthy donors. Assay used: immunoSEQ multiplex PCR; TCRdb lists only in-frame clones, some missing. The profile covers 130,000 or so clones, with more than 75% appearing a single time and approximately 4.7% taken by the ten largest. What was sequenced was PBMCs. These receptors were taken from a woman aged 25 to 39 in good health and CMV-seronegative. Each CDR3 is given with its conserved first and last residue. A D gene is named only where the DNA matches it firmly. The listing skips clone size in some rows; elsewhere it reads once, few, many or a size class.

d_call: TRBD1
j_call: TRBJ1-4
v_call: TRBV18
clone_size: -
cdr3_aa: CASSPGTGFFNEKLFF
cdr3_nt: TGTGCCAGCTCACCCGGGACAGGCTTCTTTAATGAAAAACTGTTTTTT

d_call: -
j_call: TRBJ1-4
v_call: TRBV29-1
clone_size: once
cdr3_aa: CSVAQDTSTNEKLFF
cdr3_nt: TGCAGCGTCGCACAGGATACAAGCACTAATGAAAAACTGTTTTTT

d_call: TRBD2
j_call: TRBJ2-7
v_call: TRBV27
clone_size: -
cdr3_aa: CASSLSAGDSYEQYF
cdr3_nt: TGTGCCAGCAGTTTATCAGCGGGAGACTCCTACGAGCAGTACTTC

d_call: -
j_call: TRBJ1-5
v_call: TRBV20-1
clone_size: -
cdr3_aa: CSARGSQPQHF
cdr3_nt: TGCAGTGCTCGGGGATCCCAGCCCCAGCATTTT

d_call: -
j_call: TRBJ2-5
v_call: TRBV5-4
clone_size: -
cdr3_aa: CASSLSPQVPQYF
cdr3_nt: TGTGCCAGCAGCCTATCGCCCCAAGTGCCCCAGTACTTC

d_call: -
j_call: TRBJ2-3
v_call: TRBV11-2
clone_size: once
cdr3_aa: CASRVNSGTGYADTQYF
cdr3_nt: TGTGCCAGCAGGGTCAATAGCGGGACAGGGTACGCAGATACGCAGTATTTT

d_call: -
j_call: TRBJ1-1
v_call: TRBV11-2
clone_size: -
cdr3_aa: CASSLPTSPNTEAFF
cdr3_nt: TGTGCCAGCAGCTTACCAACGAGCCCGAACACTGAAGCTTTCTTT

d_call: -
j_call: TRBJ1-4
v_call: TRBV6-6
clone_size: -
cdr3_aa: CASSYGSGNEKLFF
cdr3_nt: TGTGCCAGCAGTTACGGTTCGGGGAATGAAAAACTGTTTTTT

d_call: -
j_call: TRBJ1-3
v_call: TRBV5-4
clone_size: -
cdr3_aa: CASSRGTGGGNTIYF
cdr3_nt: TGTGCCAGCAGCCGGGGGACCGGCGGGGGAAACACCATATATTTT

d_call: -
j_call: TRBJ1-2
v_call: TRBV5-4
clone_size: -
cdr3_aa: CASSPGGFLYGYTF
cdr3_nt: TGTGCCAGCAGTCCCGGGGGGTTCCTCTATGGCTACACCTTC

d_call: -
j_call: TRBJ1-1
v_call: TRBV19
clone_size: -
cdr3_aa: CASSNTGTGAFF
cdr3_nt: TGTGCCAGTAGTAACACAGGGACGGGAGCTTTCTTT

d_call: -
j_call: TRBJ2-2
v_call: TRBV11-3
clone_size: few
cdr3_aa: CASSSGVGGTGELFF
cdr3_nt: TGTGCCAGCAGCTCCGGGGTAGGCGGGACCGGGGAGCTGTTTTTT

d_call: TRBD1
j_call: TRBJ1-2
v_call: TRBV6-5
clone_size: -
cdr3_aa: CASSSTGNYGYTF
cdr3_nt: TGTGCCAGCAGTTCGACAGGGAACTATGGCTACACCTTC

d_call: -
j_call: TRBJ2-7
v_call: TRBV28
clone_size: once
cdr3_aa: CASSRVRETYEQYF
cdr3_nt: TGTGCCAGCAGTCGGGTCCGGGAGACCTACGAGCAGTACTTC

d_call: -
j_call: TRBJ1-2
v_call: TRBV28
clone_size: -
cdr3_aa: CASSWGDSIIYGYTF
cdr3_nt: TGTGCCAGCAGTTGGGGGGACTCTATCATCTATGGCTACACCTTC

d_call: -
j_call: TRBJ1-5
v_call: TRBV2
clone_size: -
cdr3_aa: CASTSSDSNQPQHF
cdr3_nt: TGTGCCAGCACAAGCTCTGATAGCAATCAGCCCCAGCATTTT

d_call: TRBD2
j_call: TRBJ2-7
v_call: TRBV5-1
clone_size: -
cdr3_aa: CASSSGLAGLEQYF
cdr3_nt: TGCGCCAGCAGCTCGGGACTAGCGGGACTCGAGCAGTACTTC

d_call: TRBD1
j_call: TRBJ2-5
v_call: TRBV9
clone_size: -
cdr3_aa: CASSGGTGGETQYF
cdr3_nt: TGTGCCAGCAGCGGAGGGACAGGGGGAGAGACCCAGTACTTC

d_call: TRBD1
j_call: TRBJ2-7
v_call: TRBV7-9
clone_size: -
cdr3_aa: CASSLRGQGGPYEQYF
cdr3_nt: TGTGCCAGCAGCTTGCGGGGACAGGGGGGACCCTACGAGCAGTACTTC

d_call: TRBD1
j_call: TRBJ2-2
v_call: TRBV28
clone_size: once
cdr3_aa: CASRHRGRTGELFF
cdr3_nt: TGTGCCAGCAGACACAGGGGAAGGACCGGGGAGCTGTTTTTT

d_call: -
j_call: TRBJ1-2
v_call: TRBV28
clone_size: -
cdr3_aa: CASSPLTALYGYTF
cdr3_nt: TGTGCCAGCAGTCCTCTGACAGCCCTCTATGGCTACACCTTC

d_call: TRBD2
j_call: TRBJ2-5
v_call: TRBV7-8
clone_size: -
cdr3_aa: CASRANMLAGEETQYF
cdr3_nt: TGTGCCAGCAGAGCCAATATGCTAGCGGGGGAAGAGACCCAGTACTTC

d_call: -
j_call: TRBJ2-1
v_call: TRBV7-9
clone_size: -
cdr3_aa: CASTTGNEQFF
cdr3_nt: TGTGCCAGCACCACCGGGAATGAGCAGTTCTTC

d_call: -
j_call: TRBJ2-3
v_call: TRBV4-2
clone_size: once
cdr3_aa: CASSQVGGSTRTDTQYF
cdr3_nt: TGTGCCAGCAGCCAAGTGGGGGGTTCGACTCGCACAGATACGCAGTATTTT

d_call: -
j_call: TRBJ2-6
v_call: TRBV5-1
clone_size: -
cdr3_aa: CASSLEWGHNSGANVLTF
cdr3_nt: TGCGCCAGCAGCTTGGAGTGGGGCCACAACTCTGGGGCCAACGTCCTGACTTTC

d_call: -
j_call: TRBJ2-7
v_call: TRBV7-2
clone_size: -
cdr3_aa: CASSLSDTYEQYF
cdr3_nt: TGTGCCAGCAGCTTATCGGACACCTACGAGCAGTACTTC

d_call: -
j_call: TRBJ1-1
v_call: TRBV30
clone_size: -
cdr3_aa: CAWSVYYSLNTEAFF
cdr3_nt: TGTGCCTGGAGTGTATATTACAGCCTGAACACTGAAGCTTTCTTT

d_call: -
j_call: TRBJ2-3
v_call: TRBV4-1
clone_size: -
cdr3_aa: CASSQERFGGDTQYF
cdr3_nt: TGCGCCAGCAGCCAAGAACGATTTGGGGGGGATACGCAGTATTTT

d_call: TRBD1
j_call: TRBJ2-7
v_call: TRBV29-1
clone_size: few
cdr3_aa: CSVGDSFYEQYF
cdr3_nt: TGCAGCGTTGGGGACAGCTTCTACGAGCAGTACTTC

d_call: -
j_call: TRBJ2-5
v_call: TRBV7-9
clone_size: -
cdr3_aa: CASSSPGQRNQETQYF
cdr3_nt: TGTGCCAGCAGCTCCCCCGGACAGAGAAACCAAGAGACCCAGTACTTC

d_call: TRBD1
j_call: TRBJ1-5
v_call: TRBV7-6
clone_size: -
cdr3_aa: CASSPGDRGVNQPQHF
cdr3_nt: TGTGCCAGCAGCCCGGGGGACAGGGGGGTGAATCAGCCCCAGCATTTT

d_call: -
j_call: TRBJ2-5
v_call: TRBV7-2
clone_size: -
cdr3_aa: CASSRTFQETQYF
cdr3_nt: TGTGCCAGCAGTCGGACATTTCAAGAGACCCAGTACTTC

d_call: TRBD1
j_call: TRBJ1-4
v_call: TRBV30
clone_size: -
cdr3_aa: CAWSPGTAYNEKLFF
cdr3_nt: TGTGCCTGGAGTCCCGGGACAGCCTATAATGAAAAACTGTTTTTT

d_call: -
j_call: TRBJ2-7
v_call: TRBV28
clone_size: -
cdr3_aa: CASSFRGKRIEQYF
cdr3_nt: TGTGCCAGCAGTTTTCGGGGTAAGCGTATCGAGCAGTACTTC

d_call: -
j_call: TRBJ2-3
v_call: TRBV9
clone_size: -
cdr3_aa: CASSPQSWEGTDTQYF
cdr3_nt: TGTGCCAGCAGCCCCCAATCCTGGGAGGGCACAGATACGCAGTATTTT

d_call: -
j_call: TRBJ1-5
v_call: TRBV13
clone_size: -
cdr3_aa: CASSLQGEDSNQPQHF
cdr3_nt: TGTGCCAGCAGCTTGCAGGGTGAAGATAGCAATCAGCCCCAGCATTTT

d_call: -
j_call: TRBJ2-5
v_call: TRBV5-6
clone_size: -
cdr3_aa: CASSFQGIETQYF
cdr3_nt: TGTGCCAGCAGCTTTCAGGGGATCGAGACCCAGTACTTC

d_call: -
j_call: TRBJ1-2
v_call: TRBV4-1
clone_size: -
cdr3_aa: CASSQGGRERYGYTF
cdr3_nt: TGCGCCAGCAGCCAAGGGGGCAGGGAAAGGTATGGCTACACCTTC

d_call: -
j_call: TRBJ2-1
v_call: TRBV19
clone_size: -
cdr3_aa: CASGREGSSYNEQFF
cdr3_nt: TGTGCCAGTGGGAGAGAGGGAAGCTCCTACAATGAGCAGTTCTTC

d_call: -
j_call: TRBJ2-2
v_call: TRBV27
clone_size: once
cdr3_aa: CASSPSWESGELFF
cdr3_nt: TGTGCCAGCAGTCCCTCCTGGGAGTCGGGGGAGCTGTTTTTT

d_call: TRBD1
j_call: TRBJ2-3
v_call: TRBV11-3
clone_size: once
cdr3_aa: CASSLGSGTGGSGTTDTQYF
cdr3_nt: TGTGCCAGCAGCTTAGGCTCCGGGACAGGGGGGTCGGGAACCACAGATACGCAGTATTTT

d_call: TRBD1
j_call: TRBJ2-1
v_call: TRBV28
clone_size: -
cdr3_aa: CASRPRRGGGNEQFF
cdr3_nt: TGTGCCAGCAGGCCCCGGAGAGGGGGCGGGAATGAGCAGTTCTTC

d_call: TRBD2
j_call: TRBJ2-3
v_call: TRBV9
clone_size: -
cdr3_aa: CASSVEGTSGSVADTQYF
cdr3_nt: TGTGCCAGCAGCGTAGAAGGGACTAGCGGGAGTGTCGCAGATACGCAGTATTTT